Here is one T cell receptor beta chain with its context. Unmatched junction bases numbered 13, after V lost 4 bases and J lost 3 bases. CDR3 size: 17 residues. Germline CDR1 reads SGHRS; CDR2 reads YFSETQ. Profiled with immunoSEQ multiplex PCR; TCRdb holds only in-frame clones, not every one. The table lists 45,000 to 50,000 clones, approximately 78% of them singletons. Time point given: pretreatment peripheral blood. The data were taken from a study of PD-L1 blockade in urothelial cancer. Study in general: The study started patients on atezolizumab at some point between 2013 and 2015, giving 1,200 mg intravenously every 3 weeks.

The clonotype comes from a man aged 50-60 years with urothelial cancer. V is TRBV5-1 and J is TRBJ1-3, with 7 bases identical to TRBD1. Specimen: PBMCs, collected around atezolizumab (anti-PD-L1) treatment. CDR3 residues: CASSVEGQRRGGNTIYF. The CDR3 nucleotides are TGCGCCAGCAGCGTGGAGGGACAGCGAAGGGGTGGAAACACCATATATTTT. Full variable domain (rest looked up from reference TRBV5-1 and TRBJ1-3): KAGVTQTPRYLIKTRGQQVTLSCSPISGHRSVSWYQQTPGQGLQFLFEYFSETQRNKGNFPGRFSGRQFSNSRSEMNVSTLELGDSALYLCASSVEGQRRGGNTIYFGEGSWLTVV.